This T cell receptor (beta chain) came from a study of CXCR3-negative and CXCR3-positive naive CD8 T cells. Study details: The libraries yielded 110 million to 150 million TRB reads, about 1.5 +/- 0.3 million each. Study-level results: Naive cells that were CXCR3-negative or CXCR3-positive used TRBV-TRBJ genes alike, while memory cells diverged. More hydrophobic TRB CDR3s were found in CXCR3-positive naive cells than in CXCR3-negative naive cells.

Per the germline V gene, CDR1 is PRHDT and CDR2 is FYEKMQ (reference sequence). The CDR3 is 16 residues long. With UMI labels, 5' RACE was used to prepare the TRB cDNA libraries. For each CDR3 protein, TCRdb gives one entry from its re-call of the 5' RACE reads, without DNA. There are just under 90,000 distinct CDR3 sequences in the sample, with less than 0.85% held by the top ten. About this clonotype: Its cognate antigen is unknown.

By phenotype, naive CD8+ T cells were CD45RO-CCR7+CD27+CD95-. The clonotype was recovered from a human donor in good health. Some clones in this sample may be carry-over from other donors' samples. This chain connects TRBV13 to TRBJ2-1; TCRdb gives TRBD1 as the D gene, but with no DNA this cannot be confirmed. Input material: naive CXCR3+ CD8+ T cells from blood. Subset of the sample: CD45RO-CCR7+CD27+CD95- naive CD8+ T cells expressing CXCR3 (TNR3+). The CDR3: CASSSPPAGPYNEQFF.